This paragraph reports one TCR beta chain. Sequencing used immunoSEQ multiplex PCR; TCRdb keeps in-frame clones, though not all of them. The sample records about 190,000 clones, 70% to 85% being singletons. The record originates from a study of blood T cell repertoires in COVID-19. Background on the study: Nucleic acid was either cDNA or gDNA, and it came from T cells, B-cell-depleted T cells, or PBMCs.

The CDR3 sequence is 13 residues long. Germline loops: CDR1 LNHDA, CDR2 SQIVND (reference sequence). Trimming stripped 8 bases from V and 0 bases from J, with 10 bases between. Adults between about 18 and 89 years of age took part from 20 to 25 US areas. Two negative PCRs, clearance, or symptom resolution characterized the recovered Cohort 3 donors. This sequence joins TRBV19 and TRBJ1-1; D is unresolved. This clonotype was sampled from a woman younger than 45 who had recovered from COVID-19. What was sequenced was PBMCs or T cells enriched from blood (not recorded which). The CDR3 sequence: CASGGRLNTEAFF. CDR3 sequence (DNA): TGTGCCAGTGGAGGCAGGCTGAACACTGAAGCTTTCTTT.